Following are 7 T cell receptor beta chains from one sample sequenced in a study of blood T cell repertoires in COVID-19 (dated by TCRdb to 2020 to 2021). Libraries were prepared through the immunoSEQ multiplex PCR assay. TCRdb stores this immuneACCESS table with in-frame sequences only. Part of the clones is absent; in the studies checked, under half of the shortfall reflects unresolved V genes, and no reason is known for the rest. Across this sample there are around 140,000 clones, with roughly 76% seen only once. The leading ten clones occupy 9% to 10% of the sample. Sequencing was performed on peripheral blood. These receptors originate from a woman in her forties or fifties with active or convalescent COVID-19.

This clone was seen only a few times. This sequence joins TRBV7-2 and TRBJ1-2, with 7 bases matching TRBD1. Trimming cost V 5 bases and J 6 bases; bases outside gene matches: 6. The CDR3 contains 13 residues. Germline V gene data show CDR1 as SGHTA and CDR2 as FQGNSA. The CDR3 here is CASSRQGLDGYTF. The CDR3 DNA sequence: TGTGCCAGCAGCAGACAGGGTTTAGATGGCTACACCTTC.

The V call is TRBV30, the J call TRBJ1-1; D may be TRBD1 (5 bases). Trimming stripped 3 bases from V and 4 bases from J, with 15 bases between. The CDR3 covers 14 residues. Germline V gene sequence: CDR1 GTSNPN, CDR2 SVGIG (reference sequence). The CDR3: CAWREGVTPTEAFF. CDR3 nucleotide sequence: TGTGCCTGGAGAGAAGGGGTTACCCCCACTGAAGCTTTCTTT.

This clone was seen only a few times. The chain employs TRBV6-2 or TRBV6-3 and TRBJ2-7; no clear D gene. This CDR3 has 13 amino acids. Germline CDR1 MNHEY, CDR2 SVGEGT. Trimming stripped 4 bases from V and 2 bases from J, with 9 bases between. The CDR3 spells CASSLEDTYEQYF. For the CDR3, the DNA is TGTGCCAGCAGTTTAGAGGATACCTACGAGCAGTACTTC.

CDR3 amino acids: CASSLGPTENYGYTF. CDR3 nucleotides: TGCGCCAGCAGCTTGGGCCCTACAGAGAACTATGGCTACACCTTC. The rearrangement uses TRBV5-1 and TRBJ1-2; D is unresolved. The CDR3 runs to 15 residues. Per germline, CDR1 SGHRS and CDR2 YFSETQ. Trimming cost V 0 bases and J 2 bases, with 11 bases left between them.

The CDR3 protein is CASSEKRGQGPNEKLFF. For the CDR3, the DNA is TGCGCCAGCAGTGAGAAGCGTGGACAGGGGCCCAATGAAAAACTGTTTTTT. The chain has TRBV10-1 and TRBJ1-4, with 9 bases that match TRBD1. This CDR3 region has 17 residues. J lost 5 bases, V lost 2 bases, and 9 bases had no gene match. Germline V gene sequence: CDR1 WNHNN, CDR2 SYGVQD (reference sequence).

The rearrangement joins TRBV7-3 to TRBJ2-6; D is possibly TRBD2 (7 bases). The CDR3 covers 16 residues. CDR1 is SGHTA and CDR2 is FQGTGA in the germline V gene. With 6 bases removed from V and 4 bases from J, the gap between germline ends came to 16 bases. CDR3 protein: CASSQGGGAGANVLTF. Written as DNA, the CDR3 is TGTGCCAGCAGTCAAGGGGGGGGAGCGGGGGCCAACGTCCTGACTTTC.

This clone was seen once. This rearrangement joins TRBV2 to TRBJ1-5, with TRBD1 identical over 7 bases. This CDR3 region has 15 residues. V was clipped by 4 bases and J by 5 bases; unmatched bases: 8. The V gene's germline CDR1 is SNHLY and CDR2 FYNNEI. The CDR3: CASSVQGPIDQPQHF. The CDR3 nucleotides read TGTGCCAGCAGTGTACAGGGGCCCATCGATCAGCCCCAGCATTTT.